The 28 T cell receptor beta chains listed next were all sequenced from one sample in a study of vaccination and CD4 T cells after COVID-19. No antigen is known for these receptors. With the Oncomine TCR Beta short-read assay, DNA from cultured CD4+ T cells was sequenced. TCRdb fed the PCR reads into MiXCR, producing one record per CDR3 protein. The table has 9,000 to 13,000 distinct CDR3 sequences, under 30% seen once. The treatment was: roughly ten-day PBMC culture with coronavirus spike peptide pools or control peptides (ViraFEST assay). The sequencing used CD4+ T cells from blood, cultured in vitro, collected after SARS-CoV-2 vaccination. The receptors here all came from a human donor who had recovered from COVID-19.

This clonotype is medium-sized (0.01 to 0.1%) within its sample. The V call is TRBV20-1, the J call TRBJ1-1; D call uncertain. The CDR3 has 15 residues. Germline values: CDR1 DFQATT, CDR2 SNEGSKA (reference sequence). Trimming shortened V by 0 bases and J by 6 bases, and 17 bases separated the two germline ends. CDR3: CSARETILLGAEAFF. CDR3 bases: TGCAGTGCTAGAGAGACGATATTATTAGGCGCTGAAGCTTTCTTT.

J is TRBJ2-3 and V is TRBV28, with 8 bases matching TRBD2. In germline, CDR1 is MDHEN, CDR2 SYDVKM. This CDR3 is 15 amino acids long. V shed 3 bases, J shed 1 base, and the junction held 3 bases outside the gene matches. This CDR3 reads CASSFGGAGTDTQYF. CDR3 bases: TGTGCCAGCAGTTTCGGGGGGGCGGGCACAGATACGCAGTATTTT.

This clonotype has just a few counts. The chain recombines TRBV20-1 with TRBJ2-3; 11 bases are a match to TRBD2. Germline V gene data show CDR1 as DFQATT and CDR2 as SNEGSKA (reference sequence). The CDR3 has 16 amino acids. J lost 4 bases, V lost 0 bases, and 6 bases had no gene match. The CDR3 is CSARDRRLAGSDTQYF. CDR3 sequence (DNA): TGCAGTGCTAGAGATCGGAGACTAGCGGGATCAGATACGCAGTATTTT.

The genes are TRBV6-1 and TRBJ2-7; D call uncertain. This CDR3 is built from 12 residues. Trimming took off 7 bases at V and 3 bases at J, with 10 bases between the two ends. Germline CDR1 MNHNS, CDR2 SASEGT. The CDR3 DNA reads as TGTGCCAGCACCACCCAAGGCTACGAGCAGTACTTC. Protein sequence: CASTTQGYEQYF.

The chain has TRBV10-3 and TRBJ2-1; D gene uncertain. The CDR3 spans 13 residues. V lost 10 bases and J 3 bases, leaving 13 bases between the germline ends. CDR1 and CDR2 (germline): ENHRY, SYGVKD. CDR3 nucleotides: TGTGCCACCGCACAAGGGAACTACAATGAGCAGTTCTTC. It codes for CATAQGNYNEQFF.

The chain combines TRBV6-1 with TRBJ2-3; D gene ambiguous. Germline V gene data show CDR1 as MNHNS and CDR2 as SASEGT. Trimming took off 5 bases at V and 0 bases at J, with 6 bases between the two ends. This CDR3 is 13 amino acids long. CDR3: CASSRQSTDTQYF. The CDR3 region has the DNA TGTGCCAGCAGTCGTCAAAGCACAGATACGCAGTATTTT.

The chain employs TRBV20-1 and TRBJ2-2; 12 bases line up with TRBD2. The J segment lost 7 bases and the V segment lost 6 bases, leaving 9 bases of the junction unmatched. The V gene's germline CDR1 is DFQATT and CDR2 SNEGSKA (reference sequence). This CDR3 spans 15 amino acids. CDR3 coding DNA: TGCAGTGCCCGACTAGCGGGGGCTTTGGGCGGGGAGCTGTTTTTT. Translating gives CSARLAGALGGELFF.

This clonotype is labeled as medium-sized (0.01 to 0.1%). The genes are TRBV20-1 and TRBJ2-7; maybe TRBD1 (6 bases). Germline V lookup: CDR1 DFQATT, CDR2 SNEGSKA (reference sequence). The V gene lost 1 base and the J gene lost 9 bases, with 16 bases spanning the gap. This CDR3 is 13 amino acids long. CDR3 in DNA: TGCAGTGCTAGAGGTTGGACAGAGACGGGGCAGTACTTC. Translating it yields CSARGWTETGQYF.

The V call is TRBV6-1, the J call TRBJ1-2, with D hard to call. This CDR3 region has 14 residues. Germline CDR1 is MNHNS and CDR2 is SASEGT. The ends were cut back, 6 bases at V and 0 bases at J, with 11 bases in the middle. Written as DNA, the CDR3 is TGTGCCAGCAGGATGACGAATACTAACTATGGCTACACCTTC. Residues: CASRMTNTNYGYTF.

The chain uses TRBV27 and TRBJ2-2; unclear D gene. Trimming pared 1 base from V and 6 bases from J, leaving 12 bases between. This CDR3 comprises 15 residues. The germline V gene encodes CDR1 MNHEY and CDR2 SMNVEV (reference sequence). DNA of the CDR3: TGTGCCAGCAGTTTATTGGCCTCCCTCTCCGGGGAGCTGTTTTTT. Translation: CASSLLASLSGELFF.

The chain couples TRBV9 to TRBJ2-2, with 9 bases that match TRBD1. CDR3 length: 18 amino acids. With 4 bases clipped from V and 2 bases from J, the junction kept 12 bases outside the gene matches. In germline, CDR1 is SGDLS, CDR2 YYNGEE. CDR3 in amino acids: CASSIYVGGQGNTGELFF. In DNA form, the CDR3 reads TGTGCCAGCAGCATCTACGTAGGGGGACAGGGAAACACCGGGGAGCTGTTTTTT.

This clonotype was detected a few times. The CDR3 spells CASSLVSGRTPNEQFF. The DNA for the CDR3 is TGTGCCAGCAGCTTAGTTTCGGGGAGGACCCCTAATGAGCAGTTCTTC. V is TRBV7-9 and J is TRBJ2-1; possible D gene TRBD2, 6 bases. Trimming cost V 1 base and J 7 bases, with 17 bases left between them. Germline V gives CDR1 SEHNR, CDR2 FQNEAQ (reference sequence). The CDR3 runs to 16 residues.

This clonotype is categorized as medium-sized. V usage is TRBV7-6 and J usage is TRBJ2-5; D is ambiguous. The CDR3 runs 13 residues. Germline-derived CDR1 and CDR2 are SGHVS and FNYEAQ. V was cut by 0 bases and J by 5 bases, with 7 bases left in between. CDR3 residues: CASSLAGGETQYF. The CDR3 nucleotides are TGTGCCAGCAGCTTAGCGGGCGGCGAGACCCAGTACTTC.

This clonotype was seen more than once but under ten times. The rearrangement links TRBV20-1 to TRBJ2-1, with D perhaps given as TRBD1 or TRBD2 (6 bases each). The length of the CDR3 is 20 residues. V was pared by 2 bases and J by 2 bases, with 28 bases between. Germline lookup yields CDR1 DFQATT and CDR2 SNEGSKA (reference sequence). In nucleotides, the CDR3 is TGCAGTGCTAGAACCACCTTAGGTTTGGGTAGGGGGGTGGCCTACAATGAGCAGTTCTTC. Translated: CSARTTLGLGRGVAYNEQFF.

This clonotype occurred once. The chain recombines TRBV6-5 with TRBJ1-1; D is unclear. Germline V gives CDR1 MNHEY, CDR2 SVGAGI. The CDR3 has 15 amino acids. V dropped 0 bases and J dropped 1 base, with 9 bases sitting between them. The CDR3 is CASSYSRRWNTEAFF. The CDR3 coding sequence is TGTGCCAGCAGTTACTCGAGGCGGTGGAACACTGAAGCTTTCTTT.

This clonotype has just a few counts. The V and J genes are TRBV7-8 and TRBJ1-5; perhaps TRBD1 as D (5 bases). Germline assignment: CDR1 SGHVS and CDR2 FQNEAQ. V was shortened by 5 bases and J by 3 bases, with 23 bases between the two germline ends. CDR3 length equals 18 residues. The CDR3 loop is CASSPYLDSVQYNQPQHF. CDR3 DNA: TGTGCCAGCAGCCCCTACCTTGACAGCGTCCAGTACAATCAGCCCCAGCATTTT.

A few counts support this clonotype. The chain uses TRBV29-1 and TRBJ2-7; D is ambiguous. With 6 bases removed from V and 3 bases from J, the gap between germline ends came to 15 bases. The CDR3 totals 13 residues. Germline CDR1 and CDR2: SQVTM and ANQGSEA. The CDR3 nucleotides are TGCAGCGTGGGGTTGGCTACGGGCTACGAGCAGTACTTC. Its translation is CSVGLATGYEQYF.

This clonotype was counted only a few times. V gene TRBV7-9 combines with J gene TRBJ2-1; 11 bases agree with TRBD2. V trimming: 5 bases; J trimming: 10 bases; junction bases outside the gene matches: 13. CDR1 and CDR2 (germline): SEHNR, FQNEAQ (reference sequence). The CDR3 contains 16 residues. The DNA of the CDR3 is TGTGCCAGCAGCCCAACTAGGCTAGCGGGAGGTGGGGAGCAGTTCTTC. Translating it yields CASSPTRLAGGGEQFF.

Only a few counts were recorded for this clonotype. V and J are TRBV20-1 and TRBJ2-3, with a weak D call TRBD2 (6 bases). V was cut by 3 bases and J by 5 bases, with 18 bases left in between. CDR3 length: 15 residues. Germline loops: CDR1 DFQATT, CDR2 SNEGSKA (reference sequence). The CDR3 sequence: CSASFREKGKDTQYF. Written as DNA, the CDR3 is TGCAGTGCTAGTTTTCGGGAGAAGGGTAAAGATACGCAGTATTTT.

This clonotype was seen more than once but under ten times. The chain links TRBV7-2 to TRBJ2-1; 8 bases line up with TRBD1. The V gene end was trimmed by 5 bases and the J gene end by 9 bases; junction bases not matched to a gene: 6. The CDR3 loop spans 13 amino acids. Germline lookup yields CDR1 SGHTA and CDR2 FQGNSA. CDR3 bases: TGTGCCAGCAGCATGGACAGGGAGAGTGAGCAGTTCTTC. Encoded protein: CASSMDRESEQFF.

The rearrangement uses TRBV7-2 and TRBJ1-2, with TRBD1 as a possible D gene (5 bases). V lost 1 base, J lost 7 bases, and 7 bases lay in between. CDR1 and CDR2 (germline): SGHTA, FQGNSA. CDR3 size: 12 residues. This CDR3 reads CASSLGGVGYTF. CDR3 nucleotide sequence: TGTGCCAGCAGCTTAGGGGGCGTTGGCTACACCTTC. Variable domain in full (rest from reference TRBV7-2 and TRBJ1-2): GAGVSQSPSNKVTEKGKDVELRCDPISGHTALYWYRQSLGQGLEFLIYFQGNSAPDKSGLPSDRFSAERTGGSVSTLTIQRTQQEDSAVYLCASSLGGVGYTFGSGTRLTVV.

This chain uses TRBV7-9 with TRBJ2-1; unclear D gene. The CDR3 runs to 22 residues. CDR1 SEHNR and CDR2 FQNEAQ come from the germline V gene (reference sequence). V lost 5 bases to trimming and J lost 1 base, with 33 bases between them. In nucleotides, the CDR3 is TGTGCCAGCAGCCAAATGGGTCCCCCGCGGCTCAATATGTCTAGGTCCTACAATGAGCAGTTCTTC. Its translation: CASSQMGPPRLNMSRSYNEQFF.

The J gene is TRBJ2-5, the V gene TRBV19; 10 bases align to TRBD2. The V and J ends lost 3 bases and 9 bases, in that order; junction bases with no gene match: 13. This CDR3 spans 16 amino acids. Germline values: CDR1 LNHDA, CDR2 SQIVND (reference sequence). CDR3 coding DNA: TGTGCCAGTAGTATTGATGCATCCCTAGCGGGAGTGGCCCAGTACTTC. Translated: CASSIDASLAGVAQYF.

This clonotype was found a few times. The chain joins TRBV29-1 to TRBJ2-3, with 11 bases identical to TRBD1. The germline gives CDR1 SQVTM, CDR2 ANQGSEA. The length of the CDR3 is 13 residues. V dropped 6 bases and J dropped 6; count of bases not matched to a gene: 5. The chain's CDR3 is CSVWTGGWDTQYF. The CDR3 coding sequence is TGCAGCGTCTGGACAGGGGGCTGGGATACGCAGTATTTT.

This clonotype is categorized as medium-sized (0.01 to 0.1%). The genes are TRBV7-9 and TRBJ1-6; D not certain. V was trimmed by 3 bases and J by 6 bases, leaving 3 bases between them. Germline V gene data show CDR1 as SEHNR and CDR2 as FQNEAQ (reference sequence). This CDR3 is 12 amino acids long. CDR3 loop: CASSLRNSPLHF. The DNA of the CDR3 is TGTGCCAGCAGCTTGCGTAATTCACCCCTCCACTTT.

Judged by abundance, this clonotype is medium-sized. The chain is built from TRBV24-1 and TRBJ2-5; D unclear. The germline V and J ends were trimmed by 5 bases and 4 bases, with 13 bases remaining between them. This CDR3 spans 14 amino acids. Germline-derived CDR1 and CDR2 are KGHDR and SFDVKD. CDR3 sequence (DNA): TGTGCCACCAGTGGGGCGGCTGTAGGAGAGACCCAGTACTTC. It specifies CATSGAAVGETQYF.

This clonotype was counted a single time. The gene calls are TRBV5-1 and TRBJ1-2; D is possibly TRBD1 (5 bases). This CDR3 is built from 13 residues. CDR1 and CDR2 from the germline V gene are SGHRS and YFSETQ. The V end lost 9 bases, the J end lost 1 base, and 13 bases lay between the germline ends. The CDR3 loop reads CATSGGVNYGYTF. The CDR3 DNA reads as TGCGCCACCTCTGGGGGGGTTAACTATGGCTACACCTTC.

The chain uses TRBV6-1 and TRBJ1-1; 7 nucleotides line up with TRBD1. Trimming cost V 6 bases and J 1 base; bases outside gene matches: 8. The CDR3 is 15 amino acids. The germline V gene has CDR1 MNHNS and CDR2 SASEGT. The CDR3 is CASRKDRPGNTEAFF. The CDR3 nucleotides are TGTGCCAGCAGGAAGGACAGGCCGGGGAACACTGAAGCTTTCTTT.